Sequencing of this T cell receptor beta chain was carried out in a study of cytomegalovirus exposure and HLA in healthy donors. Use of 60 Vbeta and 13 Jbeta primers characterized the PCR. Profiled with immunoSEQ multiplex PCR; TCRdb holds only in-frame clones, not every one. This table holds roughly 180,000 clones, roughly four fifths found once. The CDR3 consists of 15 residues. Germline V gene sequence: CDR1 WSHSY, CDR2 SAAADI. Sequenced input: PBMCs. The V gene is TRBV10-2, the J gene TRBJ2-5; possible D gene TRBD1, 6 bases. The DNA end is more similar to TRBJ2-7, so the J call may be wrong. This clonotype was sampled from a female donor in good health and CMV-seronegative. CDR3 protein: CASSDWGQGSYEQYF. CDR3 bases: TGCGCCAGCAGTGATTGGGGGCAGGGTTCCTACGAGCAGTACTTC.